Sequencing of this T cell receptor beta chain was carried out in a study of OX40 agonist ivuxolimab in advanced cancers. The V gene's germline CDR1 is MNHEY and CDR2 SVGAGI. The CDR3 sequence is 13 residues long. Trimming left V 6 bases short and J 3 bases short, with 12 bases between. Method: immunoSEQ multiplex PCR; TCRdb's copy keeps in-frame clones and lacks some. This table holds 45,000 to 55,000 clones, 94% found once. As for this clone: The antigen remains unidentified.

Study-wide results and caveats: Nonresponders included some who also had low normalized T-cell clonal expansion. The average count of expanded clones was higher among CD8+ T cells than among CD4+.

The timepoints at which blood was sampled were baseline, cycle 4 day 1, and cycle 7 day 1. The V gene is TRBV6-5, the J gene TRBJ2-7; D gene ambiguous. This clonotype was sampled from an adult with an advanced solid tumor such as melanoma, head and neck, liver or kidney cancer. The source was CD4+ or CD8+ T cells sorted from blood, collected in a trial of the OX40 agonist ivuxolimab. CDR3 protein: CASSPGPNYEQYF. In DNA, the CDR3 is TGTGCCAGCAGCCCTGGACCTAACTACGAGCAGTACTTC.